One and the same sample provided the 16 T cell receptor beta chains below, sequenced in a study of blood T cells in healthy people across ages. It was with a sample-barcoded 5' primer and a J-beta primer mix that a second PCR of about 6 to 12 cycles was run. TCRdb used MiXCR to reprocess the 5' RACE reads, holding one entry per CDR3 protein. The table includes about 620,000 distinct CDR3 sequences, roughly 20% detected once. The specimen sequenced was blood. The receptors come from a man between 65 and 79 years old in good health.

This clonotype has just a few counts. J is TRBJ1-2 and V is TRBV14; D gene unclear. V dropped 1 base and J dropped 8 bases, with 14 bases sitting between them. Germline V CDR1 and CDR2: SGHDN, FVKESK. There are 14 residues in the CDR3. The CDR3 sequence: CASSQVSGAGGYTF. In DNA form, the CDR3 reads TGTGCCAGCAGCCAAGTTTCTGGTGCGGGGGGCTACACCTTC.

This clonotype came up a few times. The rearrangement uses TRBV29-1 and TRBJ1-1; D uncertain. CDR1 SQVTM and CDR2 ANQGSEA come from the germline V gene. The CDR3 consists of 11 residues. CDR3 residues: CKGVGDTEAFF. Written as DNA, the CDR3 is TGCAAGGGCGTCGGTGACACTGAAGCTTTCTTT.

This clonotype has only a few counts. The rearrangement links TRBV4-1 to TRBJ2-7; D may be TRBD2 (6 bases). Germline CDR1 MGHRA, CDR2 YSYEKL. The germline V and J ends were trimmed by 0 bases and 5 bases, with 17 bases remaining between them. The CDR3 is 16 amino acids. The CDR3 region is CASSQDPAGRVNEQYF. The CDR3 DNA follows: TGCGCCAGCAGCCAAGATCCAGCGGGCAGGGTCAACGAGCAGTACTTC.

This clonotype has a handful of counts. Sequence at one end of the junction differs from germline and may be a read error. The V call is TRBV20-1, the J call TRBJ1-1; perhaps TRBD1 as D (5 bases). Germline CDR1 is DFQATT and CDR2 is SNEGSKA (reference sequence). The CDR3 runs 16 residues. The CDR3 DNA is TGCAGTGCTAGAGCGGGGCCCCTAGGGGTTGACACTGCAGCTTTCTTT. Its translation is CSARAGPLGVDTAAFF.

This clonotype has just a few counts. The CDR3 region is CASSYGGQSYEQYF. In DNA form, the CDR3 reads TGTGCCAGCAGTTACGGGGGCCAATCCTACGAGCAGTACTTC. The V call is TRBV6-5, the J call TRBJ2-7; tentative D call: TRBD1 (6 bases). The V and J ends lost 2 bases and 1 base respectively, with 9 bases between them. The CDR3 contains 14 residues. Germline V gives CDR1 MNHEY, CDR2 SVGAGI.

CDR3 nucleotides: TGTGCCAGCAGAAAGGACGGAAAAAACTATGGCTACACCTTC. It codes for CASRKDGKNYGYTF. The genes are TRBV6-2 or TRBV6-3 and TRBJ1-2; D remains unclear. The V gene lost 6 bases and the J gene lost 2 bases, with 13 bases spanning the gap. The V gene's germline CDR1 is MNHEY and CDR2 SVGEGT. The CDR3 totals 14 residues.

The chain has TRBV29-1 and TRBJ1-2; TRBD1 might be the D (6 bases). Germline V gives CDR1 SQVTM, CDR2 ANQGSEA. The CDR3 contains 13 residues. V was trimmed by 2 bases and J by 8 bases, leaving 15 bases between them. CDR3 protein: CSVERTGRGGYTF. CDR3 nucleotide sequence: TGCAGCGTTGAACGAACAGGGAGGGGCGGCTACACCTTC.

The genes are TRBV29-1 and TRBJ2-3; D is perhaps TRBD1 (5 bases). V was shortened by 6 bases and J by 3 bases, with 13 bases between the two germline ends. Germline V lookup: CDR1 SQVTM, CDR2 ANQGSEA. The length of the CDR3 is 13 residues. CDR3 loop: CSVVGRNTDTQYF. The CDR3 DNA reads TGCAGCGTGGTGGGGCGGAATACAGATACGCAGTATTTT.

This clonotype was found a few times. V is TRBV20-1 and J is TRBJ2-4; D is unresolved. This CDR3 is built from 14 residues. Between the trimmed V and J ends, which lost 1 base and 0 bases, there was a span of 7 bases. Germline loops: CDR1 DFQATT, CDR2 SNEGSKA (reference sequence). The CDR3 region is CSARAGLAKNIQYF. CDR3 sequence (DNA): TGCAGTGCTAGAGCGGGTCTAGCCAAAAACATTCAGTACTTC.

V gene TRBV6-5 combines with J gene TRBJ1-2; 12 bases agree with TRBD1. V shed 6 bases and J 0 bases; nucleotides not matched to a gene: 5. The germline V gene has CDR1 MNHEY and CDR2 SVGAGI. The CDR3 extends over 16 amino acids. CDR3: CASRSGTGGPNYGYTF. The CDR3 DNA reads TGTGCCAGCAGATCCGGGACAGGGGGCCCTAACTATGGCTACACCTTC.

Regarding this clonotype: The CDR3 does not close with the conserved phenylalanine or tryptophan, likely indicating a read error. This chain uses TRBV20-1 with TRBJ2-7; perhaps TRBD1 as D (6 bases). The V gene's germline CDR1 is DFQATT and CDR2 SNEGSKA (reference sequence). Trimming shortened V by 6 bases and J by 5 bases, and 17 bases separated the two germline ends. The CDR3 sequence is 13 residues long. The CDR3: CSADRIQGNEQYL. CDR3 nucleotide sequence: TGCAGTGCCGATCGTATACAGGGAAACGAGCAGTACCTC.

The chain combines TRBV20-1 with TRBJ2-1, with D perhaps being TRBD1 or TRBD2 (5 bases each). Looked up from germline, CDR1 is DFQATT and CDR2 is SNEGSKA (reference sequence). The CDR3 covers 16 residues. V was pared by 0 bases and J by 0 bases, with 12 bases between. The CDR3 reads CSARDRDPYSYNEQFF. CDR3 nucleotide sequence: TGCAGTGCTAGAGATAGGGACCCCTACTCCTACAATGAGCAGTTCTTC.

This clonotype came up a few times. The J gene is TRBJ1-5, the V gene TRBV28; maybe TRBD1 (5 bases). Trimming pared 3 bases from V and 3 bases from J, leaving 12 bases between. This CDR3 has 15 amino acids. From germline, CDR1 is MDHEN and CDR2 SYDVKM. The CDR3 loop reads CASSLVSGPNQPQHF. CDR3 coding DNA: TGTGCCAGCAGTTTGGTTTCAGGGCCCAATCAGCCCCAGCATTTT. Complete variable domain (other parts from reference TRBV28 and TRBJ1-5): DVKVTQSSRYLVKRTGEKVFLECVQDMDHENMFWYRQDPGLGLRLIYFSYDVKMKEKGDIPEGYSVSREKKERFSLILESASTNQTSMYLCASSLVSGPNQPQHFGDGTRLSIL.

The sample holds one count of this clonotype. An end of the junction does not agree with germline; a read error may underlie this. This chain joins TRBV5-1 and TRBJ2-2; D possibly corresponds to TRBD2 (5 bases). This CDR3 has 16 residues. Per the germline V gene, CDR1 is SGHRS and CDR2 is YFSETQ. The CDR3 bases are TGCGCCAGCAGCTATACTCCGGGATCGGGCACCGGGGAGCCGTTTTTT. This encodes CASSYTPGSGTGEPFF.

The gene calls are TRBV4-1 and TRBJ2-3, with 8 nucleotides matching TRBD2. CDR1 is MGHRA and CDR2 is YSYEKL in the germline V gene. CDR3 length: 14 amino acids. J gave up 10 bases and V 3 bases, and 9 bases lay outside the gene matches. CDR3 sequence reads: CASSHGRGVQSQYF. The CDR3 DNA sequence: TGCGCCAGCAGCCACGGGAGGGGTGTCCAATCGCAGTATTTT.

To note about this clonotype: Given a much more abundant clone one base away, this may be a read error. CDR3 DNA sequence: TGTGCCAGCAGCCCGCAGGCACCCGGAGGGACCCACTACTTC. Encoded protein: CASSPQAPGGTHYF. The chain links TRBV11-2 to TRBJ2-5; possible D gene TRBD2, 6 bases. CDR3 size: 14 residues. Germline assignment: CDR1 SGHAT and CDR2 FQNNGV.